This entry lists 27 T cell receptor beta chains sequenced from one sample in a study (dated by TCRdb to 2014 to 2015). Library construction relied on 5' RACE. Sequenced using an Illumina MiSeq. Clones were called with MiXCR by TCRdb after fastp trimmed the public reads at Q25, and only in-frame beta chains were retained. For every CDR3 protein sequence, its rows merge into one entry that carries the most common genes and DNA. The sample table holds about 32,000 distinct CDR3 sequences, of which over 25% were seen once. The ten largest clones capture about 2.2% of the sample. Tregs were isolated as CD4+CD25+CD127-/low cells. Input material: tumor-infiltrating Tregs sorted from the breast tumor. The receptor source for this set is a female donor with breast cancer.

Note on this clonotype: A much larger clone lies one base from this, so it may be a read error. V gene TRBV29-1 combines with J gene TRBJ1-2, with D possibly TRBD1 on 5 matching bases. This CDR3 is 16 amino acids long. CDR1 is SQVTM and CDR2 is ANQGSEA in the germline V gene. Trimming cost V 6 bases and J 4 bases, with 24 bases left between them. CDR3 bases: TGCAGCGTGCCCCGGGGAGGTCTCGGGACTTCCTATGGCTACACCTTC. Translated, it gives CSVPRGGLGTSYGYTF. The full variable domain, with the rest looked up from reference TRBV29-1 and TRBJ1-2, is SAVISQKPSRDICQRGTSLTIQCQVDSQVTMMFWYRQQPGQSLTLIATANQGSEATYESGFVIDKFPISRPNLTFSTLTVSNMSPEDSSIYLCSVPRGGLGTSYGYTFGSGTRLTVV.

The chain carries TRBV5-1 and TRBJ1-2; 7 nucleotides line up with TRBD1. The CDR3 contains 15 residues. Losses at the gene ends were 1 base for V and 5 bases for J; bases not matched to a gene: 8. Germline V gives CDR1 SGHRS, CDR2 YFSETQ. The CDR3 region is CASSLRVGGVYGYTF. DNA of the CDR3: TGCGCCAGCAGCTTGCGGGTAGGGGGCGTGTATGGCTACACCTTC.

The V and J genes are TRBV12-3 or TRBV12-4 and TRBJ2-3; TRBD2 aligns across 12 bases. This CDR3 contains 15 residues. Trimming at V came to 8 bases and at J to 5 bases, leaving 8 bases not matched to a gene. The CDR3 coding sequence is TGTGCCAGCGTGACTAGCGGGAGTAGGGAAGATACGCAGTATTTT. Its protein product is CASVTSGSREDTQYF.

This clonotype is medium-sized. The rearrangement links TRBV7-9 to TRBJ2-1; TRBD1 aligns across 7 bases. With 5 bases clipped from V and 2 bases from J, the junction kept 6 bases outside the gene matches. This CDR3 has 15 amino acids. Germline lookup yields CDR1 SEHNR and CDR2 FQNEAQ (reference sequence). Here the CDR3 reads CASSLGQATYNEQFF. The CDR3 DNA is TGTGCCAGCAGCCTAGGACAGGCCACCTACAATGAGCAGTTCTTC.

This clonotype was counted ten times or more. This chain uses TRBV30 with TRBJ2-1; the D gene is possibly TRBD2 (5 bases). CDR3 length: 16 residues. Germline CDR1 GTSNPN, CDR2 SVGIG (reference sequence). Trimming pared 4 bases from V and 5 bases from J, leaving 21 bases between. CDR3 loop: CAWIASVSSRHNEQFF. DNA for the CDR3: TGTGCCTGGATCGCCTCGGTGTCTAGCCGACACAATGAGCAGTTCTTC.

The rearrangement joins TRBV3-1 to TRBJ2-7, with D uncertain. CDR3 length: 12 residues. CDR1 LGHDT and CDR2 YNNKEL come from the germline V gene (reference sequence). The V end lost 2 bases, the J end lost 5 bases, and 7 bases lay between the germline ends. The CDR3, as DNA: TGTGCCAGCAGCCAAAGTATCGACGAGCAGTACTTC. It translates to CASSQSIDEQYF.

As to this clonotype: At one end the junction does not follow the germline gene, possibly because of a read error. V and J are TRBV7-9 and TRBJ2-5, with 11 bases matching TRBD1. Germline CDR1 reads SEHNR; CDR2 reads FQNEAQ (reference sequence). This CDR3 comprises 15 residues. DNA of the CDR3: TGTGCCAACAGCTTACGGACAGGGGGCGTTGAGGCCCAGTACTTC. Translation gives CANSLRTGGVEAQYF. Complete variable domain (other parts from reference TRBV7-9 and TRBJ2-5): DTGVSQNPRHKITKRGQNVTFRCDPISEHNRLYWYRQTLGQGPEFLTYFQNEAQLEKSRLLSDRFSAERPKGSFSTLEIQRTEQGDSAMYLCANSLRTGGVEAQYFGPGTRLLVL.

The chain carries TRBV6-1 and TRBJ2-7, with a tentative D call TRBD1 (6 bases). V gave up 0 bases and J gave up 3 bases, with 9 bases separating them. Germline lookup yields CDR1 MNHNS and CDR2 SASEGT. This CDR3 contains 14 residues. CDR3 sequence: CASSEAGHLYEQYF. DNA for the CDR3: TGTGCCAGCAGTGAAGCGGGACACCTCTACGAGCAGTACTTC.

The chain carries TRBV5-5 and TRBJ2-1, with TRBD2 identical over 8 bases. Germline values: CDR1 SGHKS, CDR2 YYEKEE (reference sequence). The CDR3 extends over 15 amino acids. Losses at the gene ends were 4 bases for V and 0 bases for J; bases not matched to a gene: 3. For the CDR3, the DNA is TGTGCCAGCAGCCTAGCGGGCCTCTCCTACAATGAGCAGTTCTTC. Amino acids: CASSLAGLSYNEQFF.

This clonotype was detected ten times or more. V and J are TRBV7-9 and TRBJ2-1; 11 bases map to TRBD2. The junction had 7 bases not matched to a gene; V was cut back by 5 bases and J by 7 bases. Germline assignment: CDR1 SEHNR and CDR2 FQNEAQ (reference sequence). The CDR3 is 15 residues long. CDR3 sequence: CASSPRTSGSNEQFF. DNA for the CDR3: TGTGCCAGCAGCCCGAGGACTAGCGGGTCAAATGAGCAGTTCTTC.

Worth noting for this clonotype: One end of the junction is discordant with germline, which a read error may explain. The chain employs TRBV20-1 and TRBJ2-7, with 8 bases that match TRBD2. The CDR3 runs to 12 residues. Germline V gene data show CDR1 as DFQATT and CDR2 as SNEGSKA (reference sequence). This chain's CDR3 is CSARDGRGPPHF. DNA for the CDR3: TGCAGTGCTAGAGACGGGAGGGGACCCCCCCACTTC.

Concerning this clonotype itself: Given a much more abundant clone one base away, this may be a read error. This chain links TRBV2 with TRBJ2-1; 9 positions agree with TRBD1. This CDR3 spans 15 amino acids. Germline CDR1 and CDR2: SNHLY and FYNNEI. The CDR3: CASSEGDREYSEQFF. For the CDR3, the DNA is TGTGCCAGCAGTGAAGGGGACAGGGAGTACAGTGAGCAGTTCTTC.

As for this clonotype: One end of the junction does not line up with germline, which may come from a read error. The chain employs TRBV12-3 or TRBV12-4 and TRBJ1-1; TRBD1 might be the D (5 bases). The CDR3 spans 18 residues. CDR3 sequence reads: CTSSRREVWGRQNTEAFF. The CDR3 bases are TGTACCAGCAGCCGCCGGGAAGTTTGGGGCCGTCAGAACACTGAAGCTTTCTTT.

About this clonotype itself: A much more abundant neighbour one base away suggests this may be a read error. V usage is TRBV6-6 and J usage is TRBJ2-1; perhaps TRBD1 as D (5 bases). The length of the CDR3 is 13 residues. Trimming shortened V by 5 bases and J by 10 bases, and 15 bases separated the two germline ends. CDR1 is MNHNY, CDR2 SVGAGI, per germline (reference sequence). The CDR3 is CASSPFRGGEQFF. The DNA of the CDR3 is TGTGCCAGCAGTCCATTTAGGGGTGGCGAGCAGTTCTTC.

V usage is TRBV12-3 or TRBV12-4 and J usage is TRBJ2-1, with D maybe TRBD1 (6 bases). The V and J ends lost 4 bases and 5 bases respectively, with 9 bases between them. This CDR3 comprises 13 residues. The DNA of the CDR3 is TGTGCCAGCAGTTCGGACAGCCACAATGAGCAGTTCTTC. Translation gives CASSSDSHNEQFF.

Concerning this clonotype: This may be a read error, as it is one base from a much larger clone. The genes are TRBV4-1 and TRBJ1-1; TRBD1 might be the D (5 bases). CDR1 and CDR2 (germline): MGHRA, YSYEKL. The V gene lost 6 bases and the J gene lost 1 base, with 15 bases spanning the gap. The CDR3 spans 15 residues. This CDR3 reads CASRPTGGGNTEAFF. CDR3 sequence (DNA): TGCGCCAGCAGGCCGACCGGGGGGGGGAACACTGAAGCTTTCTTT.

Points on this clonotype: This may stem from a read error, because a much larger clone lies one nucleotide away. The chain joins TRBV28 to TRBJ1-2, with 10 bases lining up with TRBD1. Germline assignment: CDR1 MDHEN and CDR2 SYDVKM. This CDR3 spans 18 amino acids. The CDR3 spells CASSLLLFRGTGDYGYAF. CDR3 bases: TGTGCCAGCAGTTTATTGCTGTTTAGGGGGACAGGGGACTATGGCTACGCCTTC.

This sequence joins TRBV15 and TRBJ2-7; D gene ambiguous. From germline, CDR1 is LNHNV and CDR2 YYDKDF (reference sequence). CDR3 length: 16 residues. Trimming pared 3 bases from V and 3 bases from J, leaving 18 bases between. The CDR3 reads CATSSVGSLRFYEQYF. CDR3 DNA: TGTGCCACCAGCAGTGTCGGGTCTCTTCGGTTCTACGAGCAGTACTTC. The full variable domain, in which reference TRBV15 and TRBJ2-7 provide the parts outside the CDR3, is DAMVIQNPRYQVTQFGKPVTLSCSQTLNHNVMYWYQQKSSQAPKLLFHYYDKDFNNEADTPDNFQSRRPNTSFCFLDIRSPGLGDTAMYLCATSSVGSLRFYEQYFGPGTRLTVT.

V usage is TRBV5-1 and J usage is TRBJ2-7, with D uncertain. The CDR3 spans 14 residues. CDR1 is SGHRS, CDR2 YFSETQ, per germline. Trimming stripped 0 bases from V and 1 base from J, with 8 bases between. CDR3 sequence (DNA): TGCGCCAGCAGCTTGGCCTACACATCCTACGAGCAGTACTTC. This translates into CASSLAYTSYEQYF.

This clonotype has ten or more counts. V usage is TRBV6-6 and J usage is TRBJ2-2, with D perhaps TRBD1 (6 bases). The CDR3 is 15 amino acids. CDR1 and CDR2 from the germline V gene are MNHNY and SVGAGI (reference sequence). V was shortened by 7 bases and J by 7 bases, with 19 bases between the two germline ends. The CDR3 coding sequence is TGTGCCAGCACGCGGATTCAGGGGAAGAACGGGGAGCTGTTTTTT. Translated: CASTRIQGKNGELFF.

The rearrangement uses TRBV2 and TRBJ2-1, with TRBD1 identical over 7 bases. This CDR3 spans 14 amino acids. CDR1 SNHLY and CDR2 FYNNEI come from the germline V gene. The V segment lost 6 bases and the J segment 4 bases; nucleotides outside the gene matches: 6. The CDR3 coding sequence is TGTGCCAGCAGGGACAGGAAAGGGTACAATGAGCAGTTCTTC. Protein sequence: CASRDRKGYNEQFF.

The rearrangement uses TRBV19 and TRBJ2-1; 9 nucleotides line up with TRBD1. Unmatched junction bases numbered 6, after V lost 6 bases and J lost 3 bases. CDR3 length equals 15 residues. The germline gives CDR1 LNHDA, CDR2 SQIVND (reference sequence). CDR3 in amino acids: CASRSGQGFYNEQFF. In DNA form, the CDR3 reads TGTGCCAGTAGATCCGGACAGGGGTTCTACAATGAGCAGTTCTTC.

This clonotype was found many times. The chain uses TRBV10-3 and TRBJ1-1; D may be TRBD1 (5 bases). Trimming took 1 base from V and 2 from J, leaving 8 bases between them. The CDR3 has 14 amino acids. Germline V gene sequence: CDR1 ENHRY, CDR2 SYGVKD. CDR3 amino acids: CAISEFRENTEAFF. CDR3 nucleotide sequence: TGTGCCATCAGTGAGTTCAGGGAAAACACTGAAGCTTTCTTT.

This clonotype occurred a few times. This sequence joins TRBV7-3 and TRBJ2-1, with TRBD2 matching 8 bases. V was pared by 0 bases and J by 2 bases, with 3 bases of the junction left unmatched. The CDR3 spans 16 residues. CDR1 is SGHTA, CDR2 FQGTGA, per germline. In DNA form, the CDR3 reads TGTGCCAGCAGCTTAACCAGCGGGAGACCCTACAATGAGCAGTTCTTC. It is translated as CASSLTSGRPYNEQFF.

This clonotype was recorded at least ten times. This chain joins TRBV5-1 and TRBJ2-5; the D is unclear. Germline assignment: CDR1 SGHRS and CDR2 YFSETQ. The CDR3 length is 14 residues. Between the trimmed V and J ends, which lost 0 bases and 2 bases, there was a span of 8 bases. The chain's CDR3 is CASSLARSQETQYF. CDR3 DNA sequence: TGCGCCAGCAGCTTGGCAAGGAGTCAAGAGACCCAGTACTTC.

This clonotype was seen ten or more times. The V call is TRBV20-1, the J call TRBJ2-1; 8 nucleotides match TRBD1. This CDR3 comprises 15 residues. After removal of 1 base from V and 2 bases from J, the junction contained 4 bases not matched to a gene. Germline V gene data show CDR1 as DFQATT and CDR2 as SNEGSKA (reference sequence). The CDR3 nucleotides are TGCAGTGCTAGAGGCCCAGGGGGCGCCTACAATGAGCAGTTCTTC. Amino acids: CSARGPGGAYNEQFF.

J is TRBJ1-1 and V is TRBV5-1; tentatively, D is TRBD1 (6 bases). The germline CDR1 and CDR2 sequences are SGHRS and YFSETQ. CDR3 length: 14 residues. V lost 4 bases and J 1 base, leaving 11 bases between the germline ends. The CDR3 loop is CASSGTGWNTEAFF. CDR3 nucleotides: TGCGCCAGCAGCGGTACAGGGTGGAACACTGAAGCTTTCTTT.